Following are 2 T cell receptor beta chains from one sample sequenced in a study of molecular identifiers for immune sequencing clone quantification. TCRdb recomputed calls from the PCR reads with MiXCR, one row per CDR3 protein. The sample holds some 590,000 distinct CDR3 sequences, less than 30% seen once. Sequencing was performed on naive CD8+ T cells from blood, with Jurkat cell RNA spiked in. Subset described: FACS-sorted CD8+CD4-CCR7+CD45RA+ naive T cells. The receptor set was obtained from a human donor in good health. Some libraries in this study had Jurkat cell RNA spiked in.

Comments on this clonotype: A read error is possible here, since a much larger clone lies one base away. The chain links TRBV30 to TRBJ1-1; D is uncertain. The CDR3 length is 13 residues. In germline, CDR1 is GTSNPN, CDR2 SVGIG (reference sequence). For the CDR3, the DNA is TGTGCCTGGAGTGAAGGATTTTCCACTGAAACTTTCTTT. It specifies CAWSEGFSTETFF.

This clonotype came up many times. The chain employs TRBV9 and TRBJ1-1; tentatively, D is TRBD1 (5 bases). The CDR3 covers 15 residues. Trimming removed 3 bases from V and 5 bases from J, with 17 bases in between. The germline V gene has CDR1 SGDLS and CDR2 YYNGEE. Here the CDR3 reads CASSASGNLGTEAFF. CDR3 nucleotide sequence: TGTGCCAGCAGCGCTTCAGGGAATTTAGGAACTGAAGCTTTCTTT. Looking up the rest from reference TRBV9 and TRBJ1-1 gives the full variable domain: DSGVTQTPKHLITATGQRVTLRCSPRSGDLSVYWYQQSLDQGLQFLIQYYNGEERAKGNILERFSAQQFPDLHSELNLSSLELGDSALYFCASSASGNLGTEAFFGQGTRLTVV.